A selection of T cell receptor beta chains follows, all from one sample in a study of shared clonotypes between healthy human individuals. Using immunoSEQ multiplex PCR, the repertoire was profiled, and TCRdb retains in-frame clones only, with some absent. The data show 2,100,000 or so clones, nearly 97% seen once. Sequences were obtained from naive CD4+ T cells sorted from blood. The receptors stem from a man aged 18 to 29 in good health. The CDR3 runs from the conserved cysteine through the conserved F or W. D genes are given only for firm matches. Clone size is not always given. Where it is, it says once, few, many or a class for expanded clones.

V gene,clone size,D gene,J gene,CDR3 protein,CDR3 DNA
TRBV6-1,-,-,TRBJ1-4,CASSQEKTGGGEKLFF,TGTGCCAGCAGTCAAGAAAAGACAGGCGGAGGGGAAAAACTGTTTTTT
TRBV11-2,-,TRBD1,TRBJ2-5,CASSSGTGFGETQYF,TGTGCCAGCAGCTCCGGGACAGGGTTTGGAGAGACCCAGTACTTC
TRBV2,-,-,TRBJ2-7,CASSVQGPYEQYF,TGTGCCAGCAGTGTTCAGGGACCTTACGAGCAGTACTTC
TRBV28,-,TRBD1,TRBJ1-5,CASRVTPQGGWNQPQHF,TGTGCCAGCAGAGTTACGCCCCAGGGGGGGTGGAATCAGCCCCAGCATTTT
TRBV28,-,TRBD1,TRBJ1-5,CASIQRAGGEPQHF,TGTGCCAGCATCCAAAGGGCAGGGGGCGAGCCCCAGCATTTT
TRBV6-1,-,-,TRBJ2-5,CASTSLETQYF,TGTGCCAGCACTAGCCTAGAGACCCAGTACTTC
TRBV7-2,-,-,TRBJ2-7,CASRGEASGYEQYF,TGTGCCAGCAGGGGAGAAGCCTCCGGATACGAGCAGTACTTC
TRBV7-9,-,-,TRBJ2-3,CASSLMTTDTQYF,TGTGCCAGCAGCTTAATGACCACAGATACGCAGTATTTT
TRBV5-1,-,-,TRBJ2-2,CASSLEWSTGELFF,TGCGCCAGCAGCTTGGAATGGTCCACCGGGGAGCTGTTTTTT
TRBV27,-,TRBD2,TRBJ2-4,CASSTLTSGGVKAKNIQYF,TGTGCCAGCAGTACCCTGACTAGCGGGGGAGTAAAGGCCAAAAACATTCAGTACTTC
TRBV5-4,-,-,TRBJ2-3,CASTAAGIPSTDTQYF,TGTGCCAGCACCGCGGCTGGGATCCCTAGCACAGATACGCAGTATTTT
TRBV2,-,TRBD1,TRBJ2-5,CASSLGQGNGGTQYF,TGTGCCAGCAGCCTGGGACAGGGGAACGGGGGGACCCAGTACTTC
TRBV6-4,-,TRBD2,TRBJ2-7,CASSDPGGLAGPYEQYF,TGTGCCAGCAGTGACCCGGGCGGACTAGCGGGTCCGTACGAGCAGTACTTC
TRBV20-1,-,-,TRBJ2-7,CSAPEGFVQYF,TGCAGTGCTCCAGAGGGGTTTGTGCAGTACTTC
TRBV7-2,-,TRBD1,TRBJ1-3,CASSWLQGSGNTIYF,TGTGCCAGCAGCTGGTTACAGGGGTCTGGAAACACCATATATTTT
TRBV2,-,-,TRBJ1-2,CASKLQRGGYTF,TGTGCCAGCAAGCTCCAAAGGGGCGGCTACACCTTC
TRBV6-5,-,-,TRBJ2-1,CASSPGSSYNEQFF,TGTGCCAGCAGTCCCGGGAGCTCCTACAATGAGCAGTTCTTC
TRBV4-1,-,TRBD2,TRBJ2-3,CASSAGLAGVSTDTQYF,TGCGCCAGCAGCGCTGGACTAGCGGGAGTTAGCACAGATACGCAGTATTTT
TRBV6-6,-,-,TRBJ1-1,CASSSGGVKDTEAFF,TGTGCCAGCAGTTCCGGGGGGGTCAAGGACACTGAAGCTTTCTTT
TRBV4-1,-,TRBD2,TRBJ2-3,CASSQDPSGKGTDTQYF,TGCGCCAGCAGCCAAGATCCTAGCGGAAAGGGGACAGATACGCAGTATTTT
TRBV30,-,-,TRBJ2-6,CAWIPAGANVLTF,TGTGCCTGGATCCCGGCTGGGGCCAACGTCCTGACTTTC
TRBV2,-,TRBD1,TRBJ2-1,CAGNDREHYNEQFF,TGTGCCGGAAACGACAGGGAACACTACAATGAGCAGTTCTTC
TRBV5-4,-,-,TRBJ1-5,CASSLDQGTGNQPQHF,TGTGCCAGCAGCTTGGATCAGGGGACGGGCAATCAGCCCCAGCATTTT
TRBV5-1,once,-,TRBJ2-1,CASSLGAGDNEQFF,TGCGCCAGCAGCTTGGGCGCAGGGGACAATGAGCAGTTCTTC
TRBV6-5,-,-,TRBJ1-1,CASSYTVNTEAFF,TGTGCCAGCAGTTACACAGTGAACACTGAAGCTTTCTTT
TRBV10-3,-,TRBD1,TRBJ1-6,CAISQGQSYNSPLHF,TGTGCCATCAGTCAGGGACAGAGCTATAATTCACCCCTCCACTTT
TRBV6-1,-,-,TRBJ1-5,CASSDRRRGYNQPQHF,TGTGCCAGCAGTGACAGGAGGAGGGGATACAATCAGCCCCAGCATTTT
TRBV4-2,-,TRBD2,TRBJ2-5,CASSQEVWTSGEETQYF,TGTGCCAGCAGCCAAGAGGTTTGGACTAGCGGGGAAGAGACCCAGTACTTC
TRBV6-4,-,TRBD2,TRBJ2-3,CASSDSGAGGDTQYF,TGTGCCAGCAGTGACTCGGGAGCGGGGGGTGATACGCAGTATTTT
TRBV6-5,-,-,TRBJ2-1,CASSLTISSYNEQFF,TGTGCCAGCAGTTTGACTATAAGCTCCTACAATGAGCAGTTCTTC
TRBV19,-,TRBD1,TRBJ1-5,CASSSFVQGDQPQHF,TGTGCCAGTAGTAGTTTCGTACAGGGGGATCAGCCCCAGCATTTT
TRBV28,-,-,TRBJ2-5,CASSSPGVQETQYF,TGTGCCAGCAGTTCCCCGGGAGTGCAAGAGACCCAGTACTTC
TRBV5-4,-,-,TRBJ1-5,CASSLAGWDQPQHF,TGTGCCAGCAGCTTGGCTGGGTGGGACCAGCCCCAGCATTTT
TRBV6-5,-,-,TRBJ2-7,CASSLQGGEQYF,TGTGCCAGCAGTCTACAGGGCGGCGAGCAGTACTTC
TRBV28,-,-,TRBJ2-7,CASSSGPPTSYEQYF,TGTGCCAGCAGTTCAGGGCCCCCTACTTCCTACGAGCAGTACTTC
TRBV6-1,-,TRBD2,TRBJ2-7,CASSELSGSSYEQYF,TGTGCCAGCAGTGAACTAAGCGGGAGCTCCTACGAGCAGTACTTC
TRBV30,-,TRBD2,TRBJ2-2,CAWSVQSGGPGGELFF,TGTGCCTGGAGTGTACAATCGGGGGGGCCAGGCGGGGAGCTGTTTTTT
TRBV9,-,-,TRBJ1-1,CASSPREGTTEAFF,TGTGCCAGCAGCCCCCGAGAGGGTACTACTGAAGCTTTCTTT
TRBV28,-,TRBD1,TRBJ2-4,CASSRTGETKNIQYF,TGTGCCAGCAGCCGGACAGGGGAAACCAAAAACATTCAGTACTTC
TRBV11-2,-,-,TRBJ1-4,CASSLSAVANEKLFF,TGTGCCAGCAGCTTATCAGCGGTGGCTAATGAAAAACTGTTTTTT
TRBV5-4,-,-,TRBJ1-6,CASSLGQTSSYNSPLHF,TGTGCCAGCAGCTTGGGACAGACGAGCTCCTATAATTCACCCCTCCACTTT
TRBV27,once,-,TRBJ2-7,CASNPERRPAYEQYF,TGTGCCAGCAACCCCGAACGGAGGCCGGCCTACGAGCAGTACTTC
TRBV27,-,-,TRBJ1-2,CAAVSRYGYTF,TGTGCCGCCGTTAGCCGGTATGGCTACACCTTC
TRBV27,-,-,TRBJ2-3,CASRIEATDTQYF,TGTGCCAGCAGAATAGAAGCCACAGATACGCAGTATTTT
TRBV21-1,-,-,TRBJ2-7,CASSKGTWQGDEQYF,TGTGCCAGCAGCAAAGGGACTTGGCAGGGAGACGAGCAGTACTTC
TRBV29-1,-,TRBD2,TRBJ2-7,CSVDPGGNEQYF,TGCAGCGTTGACCCGGGGGGGAACGAGCAGTACTTC
TRBV6-4,-,-,TRBJ2-7,CASSDSWAGSSYEQYF,TGTGCCAGCAGTGACAGTTGGGCCGGTAGTTCCTACGAGCAGTACTTC
TRBV5-1,once,-,TRBJ2-7,CASSFGQNYEQYF,TGCGCCAGCAGCTTCGGACAGAACTACGAGCAGTACTTC